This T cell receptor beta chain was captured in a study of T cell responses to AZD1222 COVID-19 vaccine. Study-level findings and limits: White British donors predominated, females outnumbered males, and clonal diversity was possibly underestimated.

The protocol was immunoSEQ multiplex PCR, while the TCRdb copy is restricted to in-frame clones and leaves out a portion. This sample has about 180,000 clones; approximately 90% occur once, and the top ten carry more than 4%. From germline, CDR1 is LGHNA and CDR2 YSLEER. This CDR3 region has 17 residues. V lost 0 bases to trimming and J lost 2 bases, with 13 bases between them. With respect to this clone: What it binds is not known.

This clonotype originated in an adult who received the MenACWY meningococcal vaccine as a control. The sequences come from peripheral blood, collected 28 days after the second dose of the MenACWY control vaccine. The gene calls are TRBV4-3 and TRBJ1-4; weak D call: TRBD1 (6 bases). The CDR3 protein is CASSQENRVWTNEKLFF. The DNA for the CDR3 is TGCGCCAGCAGCCAAGAGAACAGGGTCTGGACTAATGAAAAACTGTTTTTT.